One sample yielded the 6 T cell receptor beta chains listed below, sequenced in a study of graft-versus-host responses after intestinal transplantation. Here immunoSEQ multiplex PCR was the method, and the copy in TCRdb shows in-frame clones only, minus some. The sample shows around 39,000 clones, just under 90% of them seen only once. Here the sequenced sample was PBMCs, taken roughly 270 days after transplant. These receptors were obtained from a human patient who received an intestinal transplant, so some T cells may come from the graft donor.

The chain joins TRBV9 to TRBJ2-5; D remains unclear. The J call may be faulty, since TRBJ2-7 better matches the DNA end. The CDR3 spans 14 residues. Germline CDR1 is SGDLS and CDR2 is YYNGEE. This CDR3 is CASSGSGSPYEQYF. The CDR3 nucleotides are TGTGCCAGCAGCGGCTCAGGATCCCCCTACGAGCAGTACTTC.

The chain has TRBV11-3 and TRBJ2-1; tentatively, D is TRBD1 (5 bases). Per germline, CDR1 SGHNT and CDR2 YENEEA. This CDR3 has 14 residues. V dropped 4 bases and J dropped 7 bases, with 14 bases sitting between them. The CDR3 region is CASSSRAKGNEQFF. The CDR3 DNA reads as TGTGCCAGCAGCTCCCGGGCCAAGGGGAATGAGCAGTTCTTC.

CDR3 DNA sequence: TGTGCCAGCAGCTTAATAAGCGCGGGAGCGGACACTGAAGCTTTCTTT. It yields the protein CASSLISAGADTEAFF. The chain joins TRBV11-2 to TRBJ1-1, with no clear D. Germline CDR1 SGHAT, CDR2 FQNNGV. This CDR3 comprises 16 residues. V lost 2 bases to trimming and J lost 3 bases, with 16 bases between them.

V is TRBV5-1 and J is TRBJ2-5; D gene uncertain. The germline CDR1 and CDR2 sequences are SGHRS and YFSETQ. The V and J ends lost 4 bases and 4 bases respectively, with 5 bases between them. The CDR3 consists of 11 residues. Here the CDR3 DNA reads TGCGCCAGCAGCGCTGGAGAGACCCAGTACTTC. Translation gives CASSAGETQYF.

This sequence joins TRBV18 and TRBJ2-5; D is unclear. CDR3 length equals 13 residues. CDR1 and CDR2 (germline): KGHSH, LQKENI. The germline V and J ends were trimmed by 6 bases and 3 bases, with 11 bases remaining between them. The CDR3 nucleotides are TGTGCCAGCTCGCCAAGTCCTGAAGAGACCCAGTACTTC. This translates into CASSPSPEETQYF.

V usage is TRBV5-4 and J usage is TRBJ2-1, with D possibly TRBD1 on 5 matching bases. Trimming removed 5 bases from V and 2 bases from J, with 14 bases in between. Per the germline V gene, CDR1 is SGHNT and CDR2 is YYREEE (reference sequence). The CDR3 is made up of 15 amino acids. CDR3 residues: CASRSEQDPYNEQFF. The CDR3 DNA follows: TGTGCCAGCAGATCAGAACAGGACCCCTACAATGAGCAGTTCTTC. Combining the CDR3 with reference TRBV5-4 and TRBJ2-1 gives the whole variable domain ETGVTQSPTHLIKTRGQQVTLRCSSQSGHNTVSWYQQALGQGPQFIFQYYREEENGRGNFPPRFSGLQFPNYSSELNVNALELDDSALYLCASRSEQDPYNEQFFGPGTRLTVL.